This T cell receptor beta chain was documented in a study of post-analysis software for immune sequencing data. Every TCR beta cDNA library bore unique molecular identifiers. Each CDR3 protein is one row after TCRdb ran MiXCR on the PCR reads. The table includes 600,000 to 700,000 distinct CDR3 sequences, over 45% detected once. Sequenced material: blood. The source of this sequence is a girl aged 2 to 10 with multiple sclerosis.

CDR3: CASSLEWGGGELFF. The CDR3, as DNA: TGTGCCAGCAGCTTAGAATGGGGAGGCGGGGAGCTGTTTTTT. The chain recombines TRBV11-2 with TRBJ2-2; tentative D call: TRBD2 (6 bases). Trimming removed 0 bases from V and 7 bases from J, with 9 bases in between. This CDR3 comprises 14 residues. The germline gives CDR1 SGHAT, CDR2 FQNNGV.